The 8 T cell receptor beta chains given below trace back to one sample, sequenced in a study of blood T cells in healthy people across ages. A second PCR, run for about 7 to 12 cycles, used a sample-barcoded 5' primer plus a J-beta primer mix. TCRdb called the 5' RACE reads again in MiXCR, with one record for every CDR3 protein. This sample has about 690,000 distinct CDR3 sequences, with 40% to 45% found just once. Sequencing was carried out using blood. These receptors came from a man older than 75 in good health.

This clonotype occurred a few times. This sequence joins TRBV29-1 and TRBJ2-3; possible D gene TRBD2, 6 bases. The V end was cut by 6 bases, the J end by 2 bases, with 18 bases between. Germline loops: CDR1 SQVTM, CDR2 ANQGSEA. This CDR3 comprises 15 residues. CDR3 DNA sequence: TGCAGCGTCGTGGGGGGAAAGTCCCCCACAGATACGCAGTATTTT. This codes for CSVVGGKSPTDTQYF.

In this sample, this clonotype turned up a few times. This chain uses TRBV7-9 with TRBJ1-4; 9 positions match TRBD1. V dropped 5 bases and J dropped 7; count of bases not matched to a gene: 8. The germline CDR1 and CDR2 sequences are SEHNR and FQNEAQ (reference sequence). The CDR3 length is 15 residues. The CDR3 nucleotides read TGTGCCAGCAGCGCCTCCGGGACAGGGAGTGAAAAACTGTTTTTT. Encoded protein: CASSASGTGSEKLFF. Based on the CDR3 plus reference TRBV7-9 and TRBJ1-4, the full variable domain is DTGVSQNPRHKITKRGQNVTFRCDPISEHNRLYWYRQTLGQGPEFLTYFQNEAQLEKSRLLSDRFSAERPKGSFSTLEIQRTEQGDSAMYLCASSASGTGSEKLFFGSGTQLSVL.

Of note for this clonotype: A much larger clone sits a single nucleotide away, making a read error possible. The chain is built from TRBV7-2 and TRBJ1-6; maybe TRBD1 (6 bases). Germline values: CDR1 SGHTA, CDR2 FQGNSA. This CDR3 region has 14 residues. The CDR3 nucleotides read TGTGCCAGCAGACGAACAGGGCCTCATTCACCCCCCCACTTT. Protein product: CASRRTGPHSPPHF.

This clonotype occurred a few times. The V gene is TRBV5-1, the J gene TRBJ2-3; D remains unclear. Germline V gene data show CDR1 as SGHRS and CDR2 as YFSETQ. Trimming shortened V by 4 bases and J by 0 bases, and 9 bases separated the two germline ends. The CDR3 contains 14 residues. The CDR3 DNA reads TGCGCCAGCAGCCCGCAGACTAGCACAGATACGCAGTATTTT. This translates into CASSPQTSTDTQYF.

This clonotype was seen only a few times. This chain links TRBV28 with TRBJ1-5, with TRBD1 as a possible D gene (5 bases). Germline V gene sequence: CDR1 MDHEN, CDR2 SYDVKM. The germline V and J ends were trimmed by 8 bases and 1 base, with 15 bases remaining between them. CDR3 size: 15 residues. The CDR3 DNA reads TGTGCCAGCGGGGGTTTTGGGGCGAGCAATCAGCCCCAGCATTTT. It specifies CASGGFGASNQPQHF. Complete variable domain (other parts from reference TRBV28 and TRBJ1-5): DVKVTQSSRYLVKRTGEKVFLECVQDMDHENMFWYRQDPGLGLRLIYFSYDVKMKEKGDIPEGYSVSREKKERFSLILESASTNQTSMYLCASGGFGASNQPQHFGDGTRLSIL.

The CDR3 spells CSASPLPLGPETQFF. The CDR3 region has the DNA TGCAGTGCTAGTCCCCTTCCCCTAGGTCCGGAGACCCAGTTCTTC. The V gene is TRBV20-1, the J gene TRBJ2-1; D gene ambiguous. Germline V CDR1 and CDR2: DFQATT, SNEGSKA (reference sequence). The CDR3 is 15 amino acids. V was trimmed by 3 bases and J by 13 bases, leaving 25 bases between them.

The chain links TRBV7-7 to TRBJ1-3, with TRBD1 matching over 8 bases. Germline V gives CDR1 SSHAT, CDR2 FNYEAQ (reference sequence). J was trimmed by 2 bases and V by 5 bases; bases with no gene match: 8. CDR3 length: 16 amino acids. The CDR3 region is CASSPGQGRPGNTIYF. DNA of the CDR3: TGTGCCAGCAGCCCCGGACAGGGACGGCCTGGAAACACCATATATTTT.

This chain uses TRBV7-6 with TRBJ2-3; TRBD1 might be the D (6 bases). The germline CDR1 and CDR2 sequences are SGHVS and FNYEAQ. This CDR3 is 15 amino acids long. Trimming stripped 5 bases from V and 3 bases from J, with 15 bases between. The CDR3 nucleotides read TGTGCCAGCAGCCTCCCGACAGGAGGTACAGATACGCAGTATTTT. As protein: CASSLPTGGTDTQYF.